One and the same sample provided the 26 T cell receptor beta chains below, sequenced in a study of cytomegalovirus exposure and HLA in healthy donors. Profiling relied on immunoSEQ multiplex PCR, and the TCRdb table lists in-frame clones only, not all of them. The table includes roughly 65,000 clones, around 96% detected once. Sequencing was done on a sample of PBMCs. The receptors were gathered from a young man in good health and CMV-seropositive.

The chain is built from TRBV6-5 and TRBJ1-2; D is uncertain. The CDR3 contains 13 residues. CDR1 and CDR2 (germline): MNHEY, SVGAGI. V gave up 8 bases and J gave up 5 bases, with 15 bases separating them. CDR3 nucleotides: TGTGCCAGCCTCGGTGCGGGAGATTATGGCTACACCTTC. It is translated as CASLGAGDYGYTF.

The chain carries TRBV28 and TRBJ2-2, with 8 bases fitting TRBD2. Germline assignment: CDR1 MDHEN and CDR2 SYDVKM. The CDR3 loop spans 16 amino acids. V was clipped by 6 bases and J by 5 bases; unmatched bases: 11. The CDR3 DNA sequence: TGTGCCAGCAGAAGGGGAGCGGGGGCTGGTACCGGGGAGCTGTTTTTT. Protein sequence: CASRRGAGAGTGELFF. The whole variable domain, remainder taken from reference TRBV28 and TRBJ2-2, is DVKVTQSSRYLVKRTGEKVFLECVQDMDHENMFWYRQDPGLGLRLIYFSYDVKMKEKGDIPEGYSVSREKKERFSLILESASTNQTSMYLCASRRGAGAGTGELFFGEGSRLTVL.

CDR3 residues: CATATYNEQFF. The CDR3 coding sequence is TGTGCCACCGCGACCTACAATGAGCAGTTCTTC. The genes are TRBV15 and TRBJ2-1; D not resolved. Per the germline V gene, CDR1 is LNHNV and CDR2 is YYDKDF (reference sequence). CDR3 size: 11 residues. Deletions cut 8 bases from V and 2 bases from J, with 4 bases between.

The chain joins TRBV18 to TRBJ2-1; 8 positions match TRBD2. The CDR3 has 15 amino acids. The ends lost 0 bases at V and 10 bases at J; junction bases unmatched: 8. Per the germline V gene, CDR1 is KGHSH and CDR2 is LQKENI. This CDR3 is CASSPPSGGRGEQFF. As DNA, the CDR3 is TGTGCCAGCTCACCACCAAGCGGGGGAAGGGGAGAGCAGTTCTTC. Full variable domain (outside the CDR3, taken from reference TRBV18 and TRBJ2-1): NAGVMQNPRHLVRRRGQEARLRCSPMKGHSHVYWYRQLPEEGLKFMVYLQKENIIDESGMPKERFSAEFPKEGPSILRIQQVVRGDSAAYFCASSPPSGGRGEQFFGPGTRLTVL.

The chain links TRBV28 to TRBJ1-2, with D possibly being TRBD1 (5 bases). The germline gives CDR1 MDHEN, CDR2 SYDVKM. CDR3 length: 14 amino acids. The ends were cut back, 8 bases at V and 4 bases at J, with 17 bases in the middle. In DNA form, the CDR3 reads TGTGCCAGCCAACGGGCGGGGACGGTCTATGGCTACACCTTC. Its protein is CASQRAGTVYGYTF.

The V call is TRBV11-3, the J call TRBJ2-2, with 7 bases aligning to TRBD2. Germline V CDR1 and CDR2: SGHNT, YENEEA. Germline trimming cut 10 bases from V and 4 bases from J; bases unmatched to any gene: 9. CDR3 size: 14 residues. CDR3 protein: CAIKGTGGTGELFF. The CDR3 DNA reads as TGTGCCATAAAAGGAACGGGGGGCACCGGGGAGCTGTTTTTT.

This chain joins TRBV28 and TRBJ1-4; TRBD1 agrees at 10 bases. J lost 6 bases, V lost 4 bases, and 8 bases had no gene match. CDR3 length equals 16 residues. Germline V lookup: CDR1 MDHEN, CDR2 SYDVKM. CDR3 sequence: CASSSTGGATHEKLFF. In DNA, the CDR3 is TGTGCCAGCAGTTCGACAGGGGGCGCGACTCATGAAAAACTGTTTTTT. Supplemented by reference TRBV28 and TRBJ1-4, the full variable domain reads DVKVTQSSRYLVKRTGEKVFLECVQDMDHENMFWYRQDPGLGLRLIYFSYDVKMKEKGDIPEGYSVSREKKERFSLILESASTNQTSMYLCASSSTGGATHEKLFFGSGTQLSVL.

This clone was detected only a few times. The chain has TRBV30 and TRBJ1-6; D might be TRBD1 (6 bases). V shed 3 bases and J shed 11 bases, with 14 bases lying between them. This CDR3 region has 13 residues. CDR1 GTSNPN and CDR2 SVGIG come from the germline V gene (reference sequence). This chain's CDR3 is CAWSEAPGAPLHF. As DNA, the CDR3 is TGTGCCTGGAGCGAAGCTCCAGGGGCACCCCTCCACTTT. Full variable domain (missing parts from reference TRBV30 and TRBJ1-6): SQTIHQWPATLVQPVGSPLSLECTVEGTSNPNLYWYRQAAGRGLQLLFYSVGIGQISSEVPQNLSASRPQDRQFILSSKKLLLSDSGFYLCAWSEAPGAPLHFGNGTRLTVT.

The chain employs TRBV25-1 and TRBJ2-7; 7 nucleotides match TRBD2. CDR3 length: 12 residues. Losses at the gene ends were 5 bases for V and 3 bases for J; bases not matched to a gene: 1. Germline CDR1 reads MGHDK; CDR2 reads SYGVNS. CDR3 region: CASSTSDYEQYF. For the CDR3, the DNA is TGTGCCAGCAGTACTAGCGACTACGAGCAGTACTTC.

DNA of the CDR3: TGCGCCAGCAGCCAGGGACAGGGATGGCATGAGCAGTTCTTC. Its protein is CASSQGQGWHEQFF. This chain connects TRBV4-1 to TRBJ2-1, with 9 bases that match TRBD1. The CDR3 totals 14 residues. From germline, CDR1 is MGHRA and CDR2 YSYEKL. With 3 bases clipped from V and 8 bases from J, the junction kept 5 bases outside the gene matches.

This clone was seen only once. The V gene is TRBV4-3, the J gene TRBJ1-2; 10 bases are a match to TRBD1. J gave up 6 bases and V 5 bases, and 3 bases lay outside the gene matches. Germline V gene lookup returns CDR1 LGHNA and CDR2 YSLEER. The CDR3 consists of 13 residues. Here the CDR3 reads CASSWTGGDGYTF. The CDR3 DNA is TGCGCCAGCAGCTGGACAGGGGGGGATGGCTACACCTTC.

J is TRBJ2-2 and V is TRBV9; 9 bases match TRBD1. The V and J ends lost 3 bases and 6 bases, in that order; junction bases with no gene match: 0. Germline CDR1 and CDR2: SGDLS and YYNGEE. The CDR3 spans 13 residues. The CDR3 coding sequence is TGTGCCAGCAGCGGGGACAGGGCCGGGGAGCTGTTTTTT. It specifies CASSGDRAGELFF.

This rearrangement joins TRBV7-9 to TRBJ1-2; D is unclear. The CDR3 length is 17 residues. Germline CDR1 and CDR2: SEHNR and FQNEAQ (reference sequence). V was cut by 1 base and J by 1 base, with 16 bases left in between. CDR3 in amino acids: CASSLEVIANRNYGYTF. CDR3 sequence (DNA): TGTGCCAGCAGCTTAGAAGTTATAGCCAATCGTAACTATGGCTACACCTTC.

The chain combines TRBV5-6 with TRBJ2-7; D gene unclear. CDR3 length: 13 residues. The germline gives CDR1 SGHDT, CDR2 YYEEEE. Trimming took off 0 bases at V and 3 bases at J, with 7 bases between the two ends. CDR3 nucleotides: TGTGCCAGCAGCTTGGTGGGCCGCTACGAGCAGTACTTC. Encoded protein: CASSLVGRYEQYF.

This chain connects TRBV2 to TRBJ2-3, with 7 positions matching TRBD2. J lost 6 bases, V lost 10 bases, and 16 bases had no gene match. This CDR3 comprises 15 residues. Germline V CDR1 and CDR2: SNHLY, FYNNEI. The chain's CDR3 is CANSVGGGPGDTQYF. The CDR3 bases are TGTGCCAACAGCGTCGGGGGAGGGCCTGGGGATACGCAGTATTTT.

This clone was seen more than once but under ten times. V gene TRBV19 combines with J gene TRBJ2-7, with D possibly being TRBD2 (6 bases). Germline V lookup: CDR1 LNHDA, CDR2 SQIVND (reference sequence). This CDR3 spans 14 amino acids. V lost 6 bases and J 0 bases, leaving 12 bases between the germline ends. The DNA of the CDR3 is TGTGCCAGTAGCACTACCGGGAGCTCCTACGAGCAGTACTTC. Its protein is CASSTTGSSYEQYF.

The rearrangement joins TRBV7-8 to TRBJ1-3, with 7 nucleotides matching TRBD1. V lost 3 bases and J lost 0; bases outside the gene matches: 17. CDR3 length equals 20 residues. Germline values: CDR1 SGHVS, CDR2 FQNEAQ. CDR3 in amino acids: CASSFPDRLESVLSGNTIYF. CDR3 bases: TGTGCCAGCAGCTTCCCGGACAGGTTAGAATCGGTTCTCTCTGGAAACACCATATATTTT.

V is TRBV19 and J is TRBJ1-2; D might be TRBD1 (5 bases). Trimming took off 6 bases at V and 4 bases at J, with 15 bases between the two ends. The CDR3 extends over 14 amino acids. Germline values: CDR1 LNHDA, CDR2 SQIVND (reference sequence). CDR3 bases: TGTGCCAGTAGCGACTTTAACAGGTTCTATGGCTACACCTTC. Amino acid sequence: CASSDFNRFYGYTF.

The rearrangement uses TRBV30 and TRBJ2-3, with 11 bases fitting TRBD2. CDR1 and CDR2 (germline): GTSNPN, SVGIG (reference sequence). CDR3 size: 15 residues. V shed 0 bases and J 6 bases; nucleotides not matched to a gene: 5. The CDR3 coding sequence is TGTGCCTGGAGTGTCAGCCTAGCGGGAGGTGATACGCAGTATTTT. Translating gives CAWSVSLAGGDTQYF.

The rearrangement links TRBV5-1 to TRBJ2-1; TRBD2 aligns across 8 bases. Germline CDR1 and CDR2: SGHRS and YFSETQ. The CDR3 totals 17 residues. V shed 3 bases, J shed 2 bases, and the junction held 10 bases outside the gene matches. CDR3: CASSSILAGLTYNEQFF. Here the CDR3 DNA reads TGCGCCAGCAGCTCGATATTAGCGGGATTGACCTACAATGAGCAGTTCTTC.

CDR3 in amino acids: CASSAQGEQYF. Here the CDR3 DNA reads TGTGCCAGCAGCGCCCAGGGTGAGCAGTACTTC. This sequence joins TRBV11-1 and TRBJ2-7, with a possible D match to TRBD1 (5 bases). V was clipped by 5 bases and J by 7 bases, with 9 bases between them. The CDR3 is made up of 11 amino acids. Germline V gives CDR1 SGHAT, CDR2 FQDESV (reference sequence).

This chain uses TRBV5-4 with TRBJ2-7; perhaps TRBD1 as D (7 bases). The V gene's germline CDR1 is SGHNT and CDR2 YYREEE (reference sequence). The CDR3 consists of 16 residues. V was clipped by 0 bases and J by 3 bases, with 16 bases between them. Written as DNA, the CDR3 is TGTGCCAGCAGCTTGGAGGCGCTGCAGGGGGGCTACGAGCAGTACTTC. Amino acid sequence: CASSLEALQGGYEQYF. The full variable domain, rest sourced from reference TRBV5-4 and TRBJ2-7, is ETGVTQSPTHLIKTRGQQVTLRCSSQSGHNTVSWYQQALGQGPQFIFQYYREEENGRGNFPPRFSGLQFPNYSSELNVNALELDDSALYLCASSLEALQGGYEQYFGPGTRLTVT.

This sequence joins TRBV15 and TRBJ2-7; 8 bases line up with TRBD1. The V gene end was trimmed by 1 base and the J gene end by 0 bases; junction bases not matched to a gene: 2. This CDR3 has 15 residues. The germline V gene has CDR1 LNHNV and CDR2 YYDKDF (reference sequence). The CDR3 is CATSRVGTGSYEQYF. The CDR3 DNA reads TGTGCCACCAGCAGAGTAGGGACAGGCTCCTACGAGCAGTACTTC.

The DNA of the CDR3 is TGTGCCAGCAGCTTGGGTGACAGCTTCGGTATCGAGCAGTACTTC. It encodes CASSLGDSFGIEQYF. The gene calls are TRBV5-5 and TRBJ2-7; possible D gene TRBD1, 5 bases. Trimming pared 0 bases from V and 6 bases from J, leaving 16 bases between. The CDR3 contains 15 residues. Per germline, CDR1 SGHKS and CDR2 YYEKEE (reference sequence).

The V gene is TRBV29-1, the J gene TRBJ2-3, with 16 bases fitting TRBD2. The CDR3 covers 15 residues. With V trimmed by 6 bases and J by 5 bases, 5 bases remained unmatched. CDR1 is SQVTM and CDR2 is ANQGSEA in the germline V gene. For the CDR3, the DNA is TGCAGCGTGGGGACTAGCGGGGGGGTTAGAGATACGCAGTATTTT. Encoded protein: CSVGTSGGVRDTQYF.

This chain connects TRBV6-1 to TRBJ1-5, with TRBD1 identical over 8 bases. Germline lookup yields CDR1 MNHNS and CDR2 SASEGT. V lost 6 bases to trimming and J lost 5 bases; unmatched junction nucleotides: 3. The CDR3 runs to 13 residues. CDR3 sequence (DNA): TGTGCCAGCAGGGGACAGGCCGATCAGCCCCAGCATTTT. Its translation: CASRGQADQPQHF.